This T cell receptor (beta chain) was recorded in a study of cytomegalovirus exposure and HLA in healthy donors. General observations from the study: Presence/absence analyses took donor sequencing depth as roughly uniform.

As for this clone: Its matching antigen is unknown. At one end, the junction sequence differs from germline, possibly due to a read error.

The PCR made use of 60 Vbeta and 13 Jbeta primers. The data were produced by immunoSEQ multiplex PCR, yet TCRdb's version contains in-frame clones alone and is incomplete. The sample shows about 52,000 clones, around 62% of them seen only once. This CDR3 is built from 19 residues. In germline, CDR1 is SSHAT, CDR2 FNYEAQ (reference sequence). Sequencing input: PBMCs. The sequence derives from a human donor in good health. This chain uses TRBV7-7 with TRBJ2-2; 12 bases map to TRBD2. As DNA, the CDR3 is TGTGCTAGCAGCTTAATGGCTAGCGGGGGGGTGTTGCGGACCGGGGAGCTGTTTTTT. Residues: CASSLMASGGVLRTGELFF.